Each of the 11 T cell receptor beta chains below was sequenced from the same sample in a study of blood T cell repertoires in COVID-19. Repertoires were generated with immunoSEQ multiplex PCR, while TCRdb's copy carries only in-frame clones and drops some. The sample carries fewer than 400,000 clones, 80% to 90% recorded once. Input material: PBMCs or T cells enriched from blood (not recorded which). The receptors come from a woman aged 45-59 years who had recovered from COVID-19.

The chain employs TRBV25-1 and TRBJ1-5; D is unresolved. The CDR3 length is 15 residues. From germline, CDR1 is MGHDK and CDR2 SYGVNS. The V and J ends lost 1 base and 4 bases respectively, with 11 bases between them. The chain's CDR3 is CASSEFLGRNQPQHF. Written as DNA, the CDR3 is TGTGCCAGCAGTGAATTTCTAGGCAGAAATCAGCCCCAGCATTTT.

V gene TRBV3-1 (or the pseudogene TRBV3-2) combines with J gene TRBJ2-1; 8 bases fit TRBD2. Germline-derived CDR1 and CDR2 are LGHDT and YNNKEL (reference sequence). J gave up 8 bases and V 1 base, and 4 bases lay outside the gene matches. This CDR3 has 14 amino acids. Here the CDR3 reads CASSQVRGGDEQFF. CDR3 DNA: TGTGCCAGCAGCCAAGTACGGGGGGGCGATGAGCAGTTCTTC.

CDR3 residues: CASSIGLGTDTQYF. CDR3 nucleotides: TGTGCCAGTAGTATAGGGCTAGGCACAGATACGCAGTATTTT. This chain links TRBV19 with TRBJ2-3; the D is unclear. Trimming shortened V by 1 base and J by 1 base, and 6 bases separated the two germline ends. This CDR3 has 14 amino acids. The germline CDR1 and CDR2 sequences are LNHDA and SQIVND (reference sequence).

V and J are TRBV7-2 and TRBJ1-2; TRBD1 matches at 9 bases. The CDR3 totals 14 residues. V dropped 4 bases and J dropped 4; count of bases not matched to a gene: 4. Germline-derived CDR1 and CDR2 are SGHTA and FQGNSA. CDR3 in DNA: TGTGCCAGCAGCTCTCGGACAGGGGCCTATGGCTACACCTTC. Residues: CASSSRTGAYGYTF. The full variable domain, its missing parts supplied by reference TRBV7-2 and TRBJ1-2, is GAGVSQSPSNKVTEKGKDVELRCDPISGHTALYWYRQSLGQGLEFLIYFQGNSAPDKSGLPSDRFSAERTGGSVSTLTIQRTQQEDSAVYLCASSSRTGAYGYTFGSGTRLTVV.

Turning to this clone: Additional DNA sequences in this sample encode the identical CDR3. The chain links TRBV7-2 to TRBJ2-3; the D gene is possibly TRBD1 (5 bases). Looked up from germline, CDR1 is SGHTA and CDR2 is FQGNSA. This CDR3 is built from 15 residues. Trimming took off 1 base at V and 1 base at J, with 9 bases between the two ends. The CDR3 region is CASSLGGPGTDTQYF. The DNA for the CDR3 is TGTGCCAGCAGCTTAGGGGGCCCTGGCACAGATACGCAGTATTTT.

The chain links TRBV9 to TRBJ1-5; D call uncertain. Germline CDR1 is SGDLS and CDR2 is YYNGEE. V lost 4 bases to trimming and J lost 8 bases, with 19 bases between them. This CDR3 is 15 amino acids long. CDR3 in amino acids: CASSFSGLPSEPQHF. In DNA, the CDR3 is TGTGCCAGCAGCTTCTCAGGACTTCCCTCGGAGCCCCAGCATTTT.

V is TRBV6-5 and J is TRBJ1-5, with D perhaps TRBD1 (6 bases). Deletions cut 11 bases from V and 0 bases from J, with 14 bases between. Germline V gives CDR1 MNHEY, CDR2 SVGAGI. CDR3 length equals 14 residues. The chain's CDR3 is CALGGPDSNQPQHF. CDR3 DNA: TGTGCCCTCGGGGGGCCAGATAGCAATCAGCCCCAGCATTTT.

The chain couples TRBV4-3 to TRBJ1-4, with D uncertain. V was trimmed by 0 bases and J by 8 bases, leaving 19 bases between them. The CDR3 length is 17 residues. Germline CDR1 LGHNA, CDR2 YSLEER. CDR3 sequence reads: CASSQDLTDQRNEKLFF. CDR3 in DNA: TGCGCCAGCAGCCAAGATCTTACAGACCAACGGAACGAAAAACTGTTTTTT.

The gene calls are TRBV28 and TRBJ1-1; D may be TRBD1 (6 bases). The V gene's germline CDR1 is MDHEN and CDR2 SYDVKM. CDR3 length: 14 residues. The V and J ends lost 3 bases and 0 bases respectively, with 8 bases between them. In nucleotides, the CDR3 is TGTGCCAGCAGTTTGGGACAACTGAACACTGAAGCTTTCTTT. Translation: CASSLGQLNTEAFF.

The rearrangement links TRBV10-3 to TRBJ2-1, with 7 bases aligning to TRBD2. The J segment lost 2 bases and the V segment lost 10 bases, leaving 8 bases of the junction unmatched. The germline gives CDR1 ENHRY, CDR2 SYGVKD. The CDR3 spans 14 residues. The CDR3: CATQGAGAYNEQFF. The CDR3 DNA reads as TGTGCCACCCAGGGTGCGGGGGCCTACAATGAGCAGTTCTTC.

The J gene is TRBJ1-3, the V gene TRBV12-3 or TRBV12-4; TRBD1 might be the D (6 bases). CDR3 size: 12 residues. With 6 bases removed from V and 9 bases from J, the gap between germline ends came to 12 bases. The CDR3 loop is CASRPLQGTIYF. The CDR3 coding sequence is TGTGCCAGCAGACCCTTACAGGGCACCATATATTTT.